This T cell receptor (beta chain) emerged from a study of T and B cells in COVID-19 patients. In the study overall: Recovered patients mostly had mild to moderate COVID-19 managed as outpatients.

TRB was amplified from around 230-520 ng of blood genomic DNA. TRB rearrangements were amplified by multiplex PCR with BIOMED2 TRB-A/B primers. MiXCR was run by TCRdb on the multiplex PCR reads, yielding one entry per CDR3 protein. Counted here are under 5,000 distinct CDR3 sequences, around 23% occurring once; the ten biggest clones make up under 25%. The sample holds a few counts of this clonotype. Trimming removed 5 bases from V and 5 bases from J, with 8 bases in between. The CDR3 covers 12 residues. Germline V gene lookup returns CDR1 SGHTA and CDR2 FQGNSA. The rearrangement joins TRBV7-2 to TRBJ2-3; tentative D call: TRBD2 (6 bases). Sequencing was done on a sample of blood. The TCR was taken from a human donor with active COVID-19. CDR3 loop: CASSRLEDTQYF. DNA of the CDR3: TGTGCCAGCAGCAGACTAGAAGATACGCAGTATTTT.